This entry features one T cell receptor (beta chain) sequence. This sample is drawn from a study of cytotoxic CD8 clonotypes in ibrutinib-treated CLL. Trimming removed 2 bases from V and 4 bases from J, with 8 bases in between. CDR3 length: 13 amino acids. Germline lookup yields CDR1 LNHDA and CDR2 SQIVND (reference sequence). The source of around 2 micrograms of genomic DNA for TCR beta libraries was cryopreserved PBMCs. Deep sequencing aimed at 1 in 200,000 to 1 in 1 million T cells' resolution. Assay used: immunoSEQ multiplex PCR; TCRdb lists only in-frame clones, some missing. Of tens of thousands of clones in the sample, 55% to 70% were seen once.

Sequencing used PBMCs, obtained at disease progression, from a patient treated with ibrutinib. The V call is TRBV19, the J call TRBJ2-5; no definite D call. This clonotype was sampled from a human donor with chronic lymphocytic leukemia. CDR3 sequence: CASSITGLETQYF. The CDR3 DNA follows: TGTGCCAGTAGTATAACCGGCCTAGAGACCCAGTACTTC. Drawing the rest from reference TRBV19 and TRBJ2-5, the complete variable domain is DGGITQSPKYLFRKEGQNVTLSCEQNLNHDAMYWYRQDPGQGLRLIYYSQIVNDFQKGDIAEGYSVSREKKESFPLTVTSAQKNPTAFYLCASSITGLETQYFGPGTRLLVL.